The rows below give T cell receptor beta chains drawn from one sample of a study of blood T cell repertoires in COVID-19. TCRdb keeps only in-frame clones here, not all; method: immunoSEQ multiplex PCR. The sample has about 400,000 clones, roughly 88% seen once. The specimen sequenced was PBMCs or T cells enriched from blood (not recorded which). Source of these receptors: a woman in her forties with acute COVID-19. CDR3s include the opening cysteine and the closing phenylalanine or tryptophan. A D gene is named only where the DNA matches it firmly. Part of the rows lack a size; the others show once, few, many or a class for expanded clones.

CDR3: CASSPGTSLDYEQYF
DNA: TGCGCCAGCAGCCCCGGGACTAGCCTTGACTACGAGCAGTACTTC
size: .
J: TRBJ2-7
D: TRBD2
V: TRBV4-1

CDR3: CASSFTGDTSTDTQYF
DNA: TGTGCCAGCAGCTTTACAGGGGATACGAGCACAGATACGCAGTATTTT
size: .
J: TRBJ2-3
D: TRBD1
V: TRBV7-9

CDR3: CASSSSLRSSYEQYF
DNA: TGTGCCAGCAGCTCGTCCTTACGGAGCTCCTACGAGCAGTACTTC
size: .
J: TRBJ2-7
D: .
V: TRBV13

CDR3: CASSPRDRYNSPLHF
DNA: TGTGCCAGCAGCCCGCGGGACCGGTATAATTCACCCCTCCACTTT
size: once
J: TRBJ1-6
D: .
V: TRBV6-5

CDR3: CSASKPGQGLYGYTF
DNA: TGCAGTGCTAGTAAACCGGGACAGGGACTGTATGGCTACACCTTC
size: .
J: TRBJ1-2
D: TRBD1
V: TRBV20-1

CDR3: CASSLTGRREKETQYF
DNA: TGTGCCAGCAGCTTGACGGGGAGACGAGAAAAAGAGACCCAGTACTTC
size: once
J: TRBJ2-5
D: .
V: TRBV5-6

CDR3: CASRVARGTEAFF
DNA: TGTGCCAGTAGGGTGGCTCGGGGCACTGAAGCTTTCTTT
size: .
J: TRBJ1-1
D: .
V: TRBV19

CDR3: CASSLGGTPGADTQYF
DNA: TGTGCCAGCAGCCTAGGCGGGACTCCCGGGGCAGATACGCAGTATTTT
size: .
J: TRBJ2-3
D: .
V: TRBV7-7

CDR3: CSVEPGANTGELFF
DNA: TGCAGCGTTGAGCCGGGGGCGAACACCGGGGAGCTGTTTTTT
size: once
J: TRBJ2-2
D: .
V: TRBV29-1

CDR3: CASSLRQNTEAFF
DNA: TGTGCCAGCAGCTTACGACAGAACACTGAAGCTTTCTTT
size: .
J: TRBJ1-1
D: .
V: TRBV7-9

CDR3: CASSPTGGRANEKLFF
DNA: TGTGCCAGCAGCCCGACAGGGGGGAGGGCTAATGAAAAACTGTTTTTT
size: once
J: TRBJ1-4
D: TRBD1
V: TRBV5-8

CDR3: CASSGEGSNQPQHF
DNA: TGTGCCAGTAGCGGGGAAGGGAGCAATCAGCCCCAGCATTTT
size: .
J: TRBJ1-5
D: .
V: TRBV19

CDR3: CASSQKAGNTGELFF
DNA: TGTGCCAGCAGCCAAAAAGCGGGGAACACCGGGGAGCTGTTTTTT
size: .
J: TRBJ2-2
D: .
V: TRBV4-2

CDR3: CASSLVAGQPQHF
DNA: TGTGCCAGCAGTCTAGTGGCAGGGCAGCCCCAGCATTTT
size: .
J: TRBJ1-5
D: .
V: TRBV12-3/TRBV12-4

CDR3: CASEQGTLYGYTF
DNA: TGTGCCAGCGAACAGGGGACCCTGTATGGCTACACCTTC
size: .
J: TRBJ1-2
D: TRBD1
V: TRBV5-6

CDR3: CASSQDAGASYNEQFF
DNA: TGTGCCAGCAGCCAAGATGCAGGGGCTTCCTACAATGAGCAGTTCTTC
size: .
J: TRBJ2-1
D: .
V: TRBV3-1/TRBV3-2

CDR3: CASSTSGTSGNEQFF
DNA: TGTGCCAGTAGTACCTCCGGGACTAGCGGGAATGAGCAGTTCTTC
size: .
J: TRBJ2-1
D: TRBD2
V: TRBV19

CDR3: CASTPMGGGYEQYF
DNA: TGTGCCAGCACCCCCATGGGAGGGGGGTACGAGCAGTACTTC
size: once
J: TRBJ2-7
D: .
V: TRBV7-8

CDR3: CASSLEEGPTDTQYF
DNA: TGCGCCAGCAGCTTGGAGGAGGGCCCCACAGATACGCAGTATTTT
size: .
J: TRBJ2-3
D: .
V: TRBV5-1

CDR3: CSVERDSYGYTF
DNA: TGCAGCGTAGAAAGAGACAGCTATGGCTACACCTTC
size: .
J: TRBJ1-2
D: .
V: TRBV29-1

CDR3: CSVEGVAMNTEAFF
DNA: TGCAGCGTTGAAGGGGTAGCGATGAACACTGAAGCTTTCTTT
size: .
J: TRBJ1-1
D: .
V: TRBV29-1

CDR3: CASSPAFRDSNYGYTF
DNA: TGTGCCAGCAGCCCGGCGTTTCGGGATTCTAACTATGGCTACACCTTC
size: .
J: TRBJ1-2
D: .
V: TRBV7-8

CDR3: CASSLWASGGSDETQYF
DNA: TGTGCCAGCAGTCTCTGGGCTAGCGGGGGATCCGACGAGACCCAGTACTTC
size: .
J: TRBJ2-5
D: TRBD2
V: TRBV6-6

CDR3: CASGVEWRTEAFF
DNA: TGTGCTAGTGGTGTCGAGTGGAGAACTGAAGCTTTCTTT
size: .
J: TRBJ1-1
D: .
V: TRBV12-5

CDR3: CASGKYRLAGQETQYF
DNA: TGTGCCAGCGGGAAATACCGACTAGCGGGTCAAGAGACCCAGTACTTC
size: .
J: TRBJ2-5
D: TRBD2
V: TRBV11-3

CDR3: CATSRDRYSFNEKLFF
DNA: TGTGCCACCAGCAGAGACCGCTACTCATTCAATGAAAAACTGTTTTTT
size: .
J: TRBJ1-4
D: .
V: TRBV15

CDR3: CSASGAGGSYNEQFF
DNA: TGCAGTGCTAGTGGGGCGGGGGGCTCCTACAATGAGCAGTTCTTC
size: .
J: TRBJ2-1
D: TRBD2
V: TRBV20-1

CDR3: CSAPRPGTAKETQYF
DNA: TGCAGCGCTCCAAGGCCCGGGACAGCAAAAGAGACCCAGTACTTC
size: once
J: TRBJ2-5
D: TRBD1
V: TRBV29-1

CDR3: CASSLLGGVGQPQHF
DNA: TGTGCCAGCAGCCTATTGGGGGGTGTGGGTCAGCCCCAGCATTTT
size: .
J: TRBJ1-5
D: .
V: TRBV21-1

CDR3: CASSSPPGPGLSSYEQYF
DNA: TGCGCCAGCAGCTCCCCTCCTGGGCCAGGACTAAGCTCCTACGAGCAGTACTTC
size: .
J: TRBJ2-7
D: .
V: TRBV5-1

CDR3: CASSETGIFSGNTIYF
DNA: TGCGCCAGCAGCGAGACAGGGATCTTCTCTGGAAACACCATATATTTT
size: .
J: TRBJ1-3
D: TRBD1
V: TRBV5-1

CDR3: CASSFGTGDEEQFF
DNA: TGTGCCAGCAGCTTTGGGACAGGGGACGAGGAGCAGTTCTTC
size: .
J: TRBJ2-1
D: TRBD1
V: TRBV7-6

CDR3: CASSQRWTVEQYF
DNA: TGTGCCAGCAGCCAACGATGGACAGTCGAGCAGTACTTC
size: .
J: TRBJ2-7
D: .
V: TRBV7-9

CDR3: CASSMRGLPTDTQYF
DNA: TGTGCCAGTAGTATGAGAGGACTTCCCACAGATACGCAGTATTTT
size: once
J: TRBJ2-3
D: .
V: TRBV19

CDR3: CASAYRGPNTEAFF
DNA: TGTGCCAGTGCCTACAGGGGGCCTAACACTGAAGCTTTCTTT
size: .
J: TRBJ1-1
D: TRBD1
V: TRBV5-6

CDR3: CASSSRDRGPHGYTF
DNA: TGTGCCAGCAGTTCCCGGGACAGGGGGCCGCATGGCTACACCTTC
size: .
J: TRBJ1-2
D: TRBD1
V: TRBV27

CDR3: CASSFTGIWQPTEAFF
DNA: TGTGCCAGCAGCTTTACAGGTATTTGGCAACCCACTGAAGCTTTCTTT
size: .
J: TRBJ1-1
D: .
V: TRBV7-8

CDR3: CASTRGLGGELFF
DNA: TGTGCCAGCACCAGGGGGCTTGGCGGGGAGCTGTTTTTT
size: .
J: TRBJ2-2
D: TRBD1
V: TRBV7-9

CDR3: CASSQDRAGRGKNIQYF
DNA: TGCGCCAGCAGCCAAGATCGGGCGGGGAGGGGCAAAAACATTCAGTACTTC
size: .
J: TRBJ2-4
D: TRBD2
V: TRBV4-1

CDR3: CSSGTGTGELFF
DNA: TGCAGCTCAGGGACAGGGACCGGGGAGCTGTTTTTT
size: .
J: TRBJ2-2
D: TRBD1
V: TRBV29-1

CDR3: CASSFGTGDGYTF
DNA: TGTGCCAGCAGTTTTGGGACAGGGGATGGCTACACCTTC
size: few
J: TRBJ1-2
D: TRBD1
V: TRBV7-2

CDR3: CASSSLKTGGADTQYF
DNA: TGTGCCAGCAGTTCCTTAAAGACAGGGGGGGCAGATACGCAGTATTTT
size: .
J: TRBJ2-3
D: TRBD1
V: TRBV6-5

CDR3: CASRRGTSGGEQYF
DNA: TGTGCCAGCAGGCGCGGGACTAGCGGGGGTGAGCAGTACTTC
size: .
J: TRBJ2-7
D: TRBD2
V: TRBV5-4

CDR3: CASSTKVNQPQHF
DNA: TGTGCCAGCAGCACTAAAGTAAATCAGCCCCAGCATTTT
size: .
J: TRBJ1-5
D: .
V: TRBV12-3/TRBV12-4

CDR3: CASSVIAGGTYEQYF
DNA: TGTGCCAGTAGTGTGATAGCGGGGGGGACCTACGAGCAGTACTTC
size: once
J: TRBJ2-7
D: TRBD2
V: TRBV19

CDR3: CASSITRGGGDSNQPQHF
DNA: TGTGCCAGTAGTATCACGCGGGGCGGGGGGGATAGCAATCAGCCCCAGCATTTT
size: .
J: TRBJ1-5
D: .
V: TRBV19

CDR3: CASSLVGGPGTDTQYF
DNA: TGCGCCAGCAGCTTGGTCGGGGGGCCGGGCACAGATACGCAGTATTTT
size: .
J: TRBJ2-3
D: .
V: TRBV5-1

CDR3: CASGTGDLDNEQYF
DNA: TGTGCCAGCGGGACAGGGGATCTTGACAACGAGCAGTACTTC
size: once
J: TRBJ2-7
D: TRBD1
V: TRBV2

CDR3: CASSLDPGGSTEAFF
DNA: TGCGCCAGCAGCTTGGATCCAGGGGGTAGCACTGAAGCTTTCTTT
size: .
J: TRBJ1-1
D: TRBD1
V: TRBV5-1

CDR3: CASSLGKLGGAYNEQFF
DNA: TGTGCCAGCAGCTTAGGGAAGCTCGGGGGGGCCTACAATGAGCAGTTCTTC
size: .
J: TRBJ2-1
D: TRBD2
V: TRBV11-2

CDR3: CASSTSLAGANNEQFF
DNA: TGTGCCAGCTCAACATCACTAGCGGGGGCTAACAATGAGCAGTTCTTC
size: .
J: TRBJ2-1
D: TRBD2
V: TRBV18

CDR3: CASSESTGGYEQYF
DNA: TGTGCCAGCAGTGAAAGTACAGGGGGTTACGAGCAGTACTTC
size: .
J: TRBJ2-7
D: TRBD1
V: TRBV6-1

CDR3: CASSFRTPSYEQYF
DNA: TGCGCCAGCAGCTTTCGGACTCCCTCCTACGAGCAGTACTTC
size: .
J: TRBJ2-7
D: .
V: TRBV4-1

CDR3: CASKGTSGGARQFF
DNA: TGCGCCAGCAAAGGGACTAGCGGGGGGGCCCGGCAGTTCTTC
size: .
J: TRBJ2-1
D: TRBD2
V: TRBV10-2

CDR3: CATERGCSVKTQYF
DNA: TGTGCCACCGAGCGGGGGTGTTCAGTAAAGACCCAGTACTTC
size: .
J: TRBJ2-5
D: TRBD2
V: TRBV24-1

CDR3: CASSPPGRGPGTEAFF
DNA: TGTGCCAGCTCACCACCGGGCAGGGGGCCAGGCACTGAAGCTTTCTTT
size: once
J: TRBJ1-1
D: TRBD1
V: TRBV18

CDR3: CASSVQHWNEQFF
DNA: TGTGCCAGCAGCGTACAACATTGGAATGAGCAGTTCTTC
size: .
J: TRBJ2-1
D: .
V: TRBV9

CDR3: CASSESGISGNTIYF
DNA: TGTGCCAGCAGTGAATCAGGGATCTCTGGAAACACCATATATTTT
size: .
J: TRBJ1-3
D: .
V: TRBV25-1

CDR3: CASSDPFGRLGETQYF
DNA: TGTGCCAGCAGCGACCCATTCGGGAGGTTAGGGGAGACCCAGTACTTC
size: .
J: TRBJ2-5
D: TRBD2
V: TRBV5-4